A selection of T cell receptor beta chains follows, all from one sample in a study of follicular helper T cells after annual influenza vaccination. Here immunoSEQ multiplex PCR was the method, and the copy in TCRdb shows in-frame clones only, minus some. The repertoire includes 10,000 to 15,000 clones, just under 80% of them detected once, and 0.4% to 0.55% sits in the top ten. The specimen was CXCR5- memory CD4+ T cells sorted from blood, collected on the day of influenza vaccination. Source of these receptors: an adult who received the influenza vaccine. Both conserved end residues are part of each CDR3. D genes are given only for firm matches. Clone size is not always given. Where it is, it says once, few, many or a class for expanded clones.

cdr3_nt: TGTGCCAGCAGCTTAACAGGGCCCCCTAACTATGGCTACACCTTC
cdr3_aa: CASSLTGPPNYGYTF
d_call: .
v_call: TRBV7-9
clone_size: .
j_call: TRBJ1-2

cdr3_nt: TGTGCCAGCGGGAGGGTCACTGAGCAGTACTTC
cdr3_aa: CASGRVTEQYF
d_call: TRBD2
v_call: TRBV6-1
clone_size: .
j_call: TRBJ2-7

cdr3_nt: TGTGCCAGCAGCTCCCCTCGAGGGAATACGCAGTATTTT
cdr3_aa: CASSSPRGNTQYF
d_call: .
v_call: TRBV11-2
clone_size: .
j_call: TRBJ2-3

cdr3_nt: TGTGCCAGCTCCTCGGTCGGTTGGTATGGCTACACCTTC
cdr3_aa: CASSSVGWYGYTF
d_call: .
v_call: TRBV18
clone_size: few
j_call: TRBJ1-2

cdr3_nt: TGTGCCAGCAGACAGGGCTCGGGGGGGGTTGGCACAGATACGCAGTATTTT
cdr3_aa: CASRQGSGGVGTDTQYF
d_call: TRBD2
v_call: TRBV5-4
clone_size: .
j_call: TRBJ2-3

cdr3_nt: TGTGCCAGCAGTTACTCTGGGCCCACGGAGGGAGGCTACACCTTC
cdr3_aa: CASSYSGPTEGGYTF
d_call: .
v_call: TRBV6-6
clone_size: .
j_call: TRBJ1-2

cdr3_nt: TGTGCCAGCAGCCCCGCCCTTAGACCCACTGAAGCTTTCTTT
cdr3_aa: CASSPALRPTEAFF
d_call: .
v_call: TRBV11-2
clone_size: .
j_call: TRBJ1-1

cdr3_nt: TGTGCCAGCACCAGCGGCAATGAGCAGTTCTTC
cdr3_aa: CASTSGNEQFF
d_call: .
v_call: TRBV7-9
clone_size: .
j_call: TRBJ2-1

cdr3_nt: TGCGCCAGCGCCCCGTCACCCGCCACCGGGGAGCTGTTTTTT
cdr3_aa: CASAPSPATGELFF
d_call: .
v_call: TRBV5-1
clone_size: .
j_call: TRBJ2-2

cdr3_nt: TGCGCCAGCAGCTTGGGGCGGGGGGGCGGAGACTATGGCTACACCTTC
cdr3_aa: CASSLGRGGGDYGYTF
d_call: .
v_call: TRBV5-1
clone_size: .
j_call: TRBJ1-2

cdr3_nt: TGTGCCAGCAGCTTGGACCCGGGCGCCTATGAGCAGTTCTTC
cdr3_aa: CASSLDPGAYEQFF
d_call: .
v_call: TRBV5-5
clone_size: .
j_call: TRBJ2-1

cdr3_nt: TGTGCCAGCTCACCAGAGGACAACGGACGTTTAGAGCTGTTTTTT
cdr3_aa: CASSPEDNGRLELFF
d_call: .
v_call: TRBV18
clone_size: once
j_call: TRBJ2-2

cdr3_nt: TGTGCCACCGGGAGGCATTTACATCAGCCCCAGCATTTT
cdr3_aa: CATGRHLHQPQHF
d_call: .
v_call: TRBV7-2
clone_size: .
j_call: TRBJ1-5

cdr3_nt: TGCGCCAGCAGCCAAGAGGTCAACAGGGCGTTTACTGAAGCTTTCTTT
cdr3_aa: CASSQEVNRAFTEAFF
d_call: .
v_call: TRBV4-1
clone_size: .
j_call: TRBJ1-1

cdr3_nt: TGTGCCAGCAGCCAAAGCCCTTCCTATAATTCACCCCTCCACTTT
cdr3_aa: CASSQSPSYNSPLHF
d_call: .
v_call: TRBV7-9
clone_size: once
j_call: TRBJ1-6

cdr3_nt: TGTGCCAGCAGCTTAGACGGAAATCAGCCCCAGCATTTT
cdr3_aa: CASSLDGNQPQHF
d_call: .
v_call: TRBV7-9
clone_size: .
j_call: TRBJ1-5

cdr3_nt: TGTGCCAGCAGCTTTGGAGGATCGCCCCAAGACACCATATATTTT
cdr3_aa: CASSFGGSPQDTIYF
d_call: .
v_call: TRBV7-2
clone_size: .
j_call: TRBJ1-3

cdr3_nt: TGTGCCAGCAGCTCGGGACAGGGTTTCGTTTACAATGAGCAGTTCTTC
cdr3_aa: CASSSGQGFVYNEQFF
d_call: TRBD1
v_call: TRBV5-5
clone_size: .
j_call: TRBJ2-1

cdr3_nt: TGTGCCAGCAGCCGGGGACAGACTAATGAAAAACTGTTTTTT
cdr3_aa: CASSRGQTNEKLFF
d_call: TRBD1
v_call: TRBV14
clone_size: .
j_call: TRBJ1-4

cdr3_nt: TGTGCCAGTAGTATAGATGGTGGGCACTCTGGAAACACCATATATTTT
cdr3_aa: CASSIDGGHSGNTIYF
d_call: .
v_call: TRBV19
clone_size: .
j_call: TRBJ1-3

cdr3_nt: TGCGCCAGCAACCAAGACAGACCGATCACAGATACGCAGTATTTT
cdr3_aa: CASNQDRPITDTQYF
d_call: .
v_call: TRBV5-1
clone_size: .
j_call: TRBJ2-3

cdr3_nt: TGTGCCAGCAGCCCGACGGGACACTTGCTCTATGGCTACACCTTC
cdr3_aa: CASSPTGHLLYGYTF
d_call: .
v_call: TRBV11-3
clone_size: .
j_call: TRBJ1-2

cdr3_nt: TGTGCCAGCAGCTTAAGGCCCTACGAGCAGTACTTC
cdr3_aa: CASSLRPYEQYF
d_call: .
v_call: TRBV7-8
clone_size: few
j_call: TRBJ2-7

cdr3_nt: TGCGCCAGCAGCGACCTGGGACAGGGTGTCAATGAGCAGTTCTTC
cdr3_aa: CASSDLGQGVNEQFF
d_call: TRBD1
v_call: TRBV5-1
clone_size: .
j_call: TRBJ2-1

cdr3_nt: TGTGCCAGCAGCTTACGTAGCAACGAGCAGTACTTC
cdr3_aa: CASSLRSNEQYF
d_call: .
v_call: TRBV7-2
clone_size: .
j_call: TRBJ2-7

cdr3_nt: TGTGCCAGCAAGAGGGACGGCCCGTCCGAGCAGTACTTC
cdr3_aa: CASKRDGPSEQYF
d_call: .
v_call: TRBV11-3
clone_size: .
j_call: TRBJ2-7

cdr3_nt: TGTGCCAGCTCACAGGGACAGGGGTCTGGAAACACCATATATTTT
cdr3_aa: CASSQGQGSGNTIYF
d_call: TRBD1
v_call: TRBV18
clone_size: .
j_call: TRBJ1-3

cdr3_nt: TGTGCCAGCAGCGTAGGGCGGGGCCAGGAATTCTATGGCTACACCTTC
cdr3_aa: CASSVGRGQEFYGYTF
d_call: .
v_call: TRBV9
clone_size: .
j_call: TRBJ1-2